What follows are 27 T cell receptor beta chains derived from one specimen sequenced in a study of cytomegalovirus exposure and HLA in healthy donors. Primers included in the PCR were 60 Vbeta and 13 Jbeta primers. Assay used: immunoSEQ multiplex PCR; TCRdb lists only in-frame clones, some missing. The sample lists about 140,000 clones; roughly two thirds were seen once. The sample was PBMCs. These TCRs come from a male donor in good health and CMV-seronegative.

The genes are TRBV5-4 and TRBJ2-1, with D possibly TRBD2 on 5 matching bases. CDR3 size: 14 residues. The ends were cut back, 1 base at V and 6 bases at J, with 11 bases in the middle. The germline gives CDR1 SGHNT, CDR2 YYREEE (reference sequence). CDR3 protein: CASSLFGLLNEQFF. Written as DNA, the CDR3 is TGTGCCAGCAGCTTGTTCGGACTTCTCAATGAGCAGTTCTTC.

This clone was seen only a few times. The CDR3 DNA follows: TGTGCCAGCAGTCCCGGGACAGGGGCATTTAACTATGGCTACACCTTC. This encodes CASSPGTGAFNYGYTF. The rearrangement uses TRBV5-6 and TRBJ1-2; 10 bases line up with TRBD1. There are 16 residues in the CDR3. Germline values: CDR1 SGHDT, CDR2 YYEEEE. V shed 5 bases and J 1 base; nucleotides not matched to a gene: 8.

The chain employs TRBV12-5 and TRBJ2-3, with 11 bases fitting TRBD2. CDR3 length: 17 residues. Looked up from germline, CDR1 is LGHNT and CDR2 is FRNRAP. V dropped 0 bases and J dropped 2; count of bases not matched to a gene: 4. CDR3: CASGLVLSGGATDTQYF. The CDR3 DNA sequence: TGTGCTAGTGGTTTGGTACTTAGCGGGGGGGCCACAGATACGCAGTATTTT. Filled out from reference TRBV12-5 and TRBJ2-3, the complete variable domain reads DARVTQTPRHKVTEMGQEVTMRCQPILGHNTVFWYRQTMMQGLELLAYFRNRAPLDDSGMPKDRFSAEMPDATLATLKIQPSEPRDSAVYFCASGLVLSGGATDTQYFGPGTRLTVL.

As DNA, the CDR3 is TGTGCCAGCAGTGTCCTAGCGGGGATGGTTGATACGCAGTATTTT. Protein product: CASSVLAGMVDTQYF. This chain joins TRBV6-5 and TRBJ2-3, with 9 bases lining up with TRBD2. J lost 6 bases, V lost 5 bases, and 9 bases had no gene match. This CDR3 is 15 amino acids long. Germline lookup yields CDR1 MNHEY and CDR2 SVGAGI.

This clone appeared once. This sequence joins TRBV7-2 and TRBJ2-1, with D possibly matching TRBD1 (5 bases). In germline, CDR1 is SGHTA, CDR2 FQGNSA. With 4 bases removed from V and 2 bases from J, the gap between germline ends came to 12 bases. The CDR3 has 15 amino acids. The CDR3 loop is CASSSTGLAYNEQFF. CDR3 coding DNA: TGTGCCAGCAGCTCCACAGGTCTAGCCTACAATGAGCAGTTCTTC.

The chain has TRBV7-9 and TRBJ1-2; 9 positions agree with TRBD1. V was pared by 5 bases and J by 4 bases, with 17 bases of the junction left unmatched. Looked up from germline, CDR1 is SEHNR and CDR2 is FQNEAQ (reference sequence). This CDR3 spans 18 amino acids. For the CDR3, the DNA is TGTGCCAGCAGCGAATCTTTACTGGGGGGACAGGGTGGCTATGGCTACACCTTC. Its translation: CASSESLLGGQGGYGYTF.

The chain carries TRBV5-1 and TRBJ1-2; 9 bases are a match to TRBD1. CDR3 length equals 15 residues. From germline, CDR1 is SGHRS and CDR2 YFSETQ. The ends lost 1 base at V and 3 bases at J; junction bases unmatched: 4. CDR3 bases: TGCGCCAGCAGCTTGACCGGACAGGGGTACTATGGCTACACCTTC. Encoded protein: CASSLTGQGYYGYTF.

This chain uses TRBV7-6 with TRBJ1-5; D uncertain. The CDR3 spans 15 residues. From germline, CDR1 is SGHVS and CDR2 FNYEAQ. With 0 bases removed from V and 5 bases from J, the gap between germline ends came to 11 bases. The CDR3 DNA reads TGTGCCAGCAGCTTAGCGCCGGGGAGGGATCAGCCCCAGCATTTT. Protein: CASSLAPGRDQPQHF.

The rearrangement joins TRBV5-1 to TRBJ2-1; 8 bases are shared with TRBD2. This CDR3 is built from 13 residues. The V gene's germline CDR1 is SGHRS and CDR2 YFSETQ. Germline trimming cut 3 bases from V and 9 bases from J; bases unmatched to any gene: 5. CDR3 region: CASSSPGGVEQFF. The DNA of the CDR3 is TGCGCCAGCAGCTCGCCGGGGGGGGTTGAGCAGTTCTTC.

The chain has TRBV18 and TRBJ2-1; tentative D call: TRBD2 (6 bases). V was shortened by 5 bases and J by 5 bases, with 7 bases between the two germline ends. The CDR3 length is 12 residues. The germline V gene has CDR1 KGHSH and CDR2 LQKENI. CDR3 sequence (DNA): TGTGCCAGCTCAGGCGGGGACAATGAGCAGTTCTTC. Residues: CASSGGDNEQFF.

The chain's CDR3 is CASSAGTGGHEKLFF. CDR3 in DNA: TGTGCCAGTAGTGCCGGGACAGGGGGCCATGAAAAACTGTTTTTT. V gene TRBV19 combines with J gene TRBJ1-4; TRBD1 matches at 12 bases. Unmatched junction bases numbered 4, after V lost 5 bases and J lost 6 bases. Germline V lookup: CDR1 LNHDA, CDR2 SQIVND (reference sequence). CDR3 length: 15 amino acids.

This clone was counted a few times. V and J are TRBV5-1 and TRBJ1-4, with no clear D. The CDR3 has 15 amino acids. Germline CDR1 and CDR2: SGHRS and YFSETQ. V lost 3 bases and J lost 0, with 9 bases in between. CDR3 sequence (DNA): TGCGCCAGCAGCTCTGTCCCTGCAACTAATGAAAAACTGTTTTTT. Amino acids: CASSSVPATNEKLFF.

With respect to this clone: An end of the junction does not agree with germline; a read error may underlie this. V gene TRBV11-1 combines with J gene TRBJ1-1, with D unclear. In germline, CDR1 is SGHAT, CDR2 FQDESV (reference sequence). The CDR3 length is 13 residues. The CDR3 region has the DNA TGTGCCAGCAGCTTAGGCCAGAACCCTGAAGCTTTCTTT. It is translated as CASSLGQNPEAFF.

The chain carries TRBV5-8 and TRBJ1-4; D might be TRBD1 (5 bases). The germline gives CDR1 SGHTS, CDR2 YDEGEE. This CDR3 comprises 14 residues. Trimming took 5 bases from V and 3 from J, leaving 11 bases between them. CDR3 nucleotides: TGTGCCAGCAGGGCAGGGTCCCCTAATGAAAAACTGTTTTTT. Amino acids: CASRAGSPNEKLFF. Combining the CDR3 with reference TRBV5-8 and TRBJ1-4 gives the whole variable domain EAGVTQSPTHLIKTRGQQATLRCSPISGHTSVYWYQQALGLGLQFLLWYDEGEERNRGNFPPRFSGRQFPNYSSELNVNALELEDSALYLCASRAGSPNEKLFFGSGTQLSVL.

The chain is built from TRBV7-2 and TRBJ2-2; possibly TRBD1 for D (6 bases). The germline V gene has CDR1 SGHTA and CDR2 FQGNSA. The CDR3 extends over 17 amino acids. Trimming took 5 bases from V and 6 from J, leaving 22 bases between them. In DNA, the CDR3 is TGTGCCAGCAGCCATCAAGTTCAACAGGGCCGGGCCGGGGAGCTGTTTTTT. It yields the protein CASSHQVQQGRAGELFF.

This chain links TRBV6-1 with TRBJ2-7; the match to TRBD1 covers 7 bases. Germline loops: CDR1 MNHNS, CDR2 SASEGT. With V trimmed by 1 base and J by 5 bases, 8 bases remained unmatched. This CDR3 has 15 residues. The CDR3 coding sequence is TGTGCCAGCAGTGAAGAGACAGGGACATTTGACGAGCAGTACTTC. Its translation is CASSEETGTFDEQYF.

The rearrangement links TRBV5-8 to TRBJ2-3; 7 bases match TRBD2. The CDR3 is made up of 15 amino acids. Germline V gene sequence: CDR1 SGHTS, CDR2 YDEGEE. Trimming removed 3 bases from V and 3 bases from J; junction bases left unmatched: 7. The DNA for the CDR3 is TGTGCCAGCAGCTGGCAGCGGGGAAGAACAGATACGCAGTATTTT. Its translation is CASSWQRGRTDTQYF.

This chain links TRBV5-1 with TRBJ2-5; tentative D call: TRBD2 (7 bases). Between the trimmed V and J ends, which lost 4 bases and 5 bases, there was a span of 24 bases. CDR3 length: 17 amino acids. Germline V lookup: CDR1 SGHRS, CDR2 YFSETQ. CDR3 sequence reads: CASSEAEGGGLGETQYF. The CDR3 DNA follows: TGCGCCAGCAGCGAGGCAGAGGGGGGGGGCCTGGGTGAGACCCAGTACTTC.

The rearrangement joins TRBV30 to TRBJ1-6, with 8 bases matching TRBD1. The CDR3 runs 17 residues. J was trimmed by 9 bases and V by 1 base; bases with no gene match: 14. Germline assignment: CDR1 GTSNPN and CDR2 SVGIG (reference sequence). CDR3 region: CAWSERATGAGASPLHF. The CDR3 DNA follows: TGTGCCTGGAGTGAACGAGCGACAGGGGCTGGGGCTTCACCCCTCCACTTT.

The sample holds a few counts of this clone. The CDR3 sequence: CASSRPTGLSGEAFF. CDR3 DNA: TGTGCCAGCAGCCGACCGACCGGACTGTCCGGGGAAGCTTTCTTT. This rearrangement joins TRBV6-5 to TRBJ1-1; D call uncertain. This CDR3 contains 15 residues. The V end was cut by 6 bases, the J end by 8 bases, with 22 bases between. Germline values: CDR1 MNHEY, CDR2 SVGAGI.

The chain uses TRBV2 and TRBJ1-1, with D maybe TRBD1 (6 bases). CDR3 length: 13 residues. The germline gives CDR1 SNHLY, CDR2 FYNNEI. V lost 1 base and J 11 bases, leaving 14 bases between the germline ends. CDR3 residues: CASSEEQGQRAFF. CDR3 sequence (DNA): TGTGCCAGCAGTGAAGAGCAAGGACAGAGGGCTTTCTTT.

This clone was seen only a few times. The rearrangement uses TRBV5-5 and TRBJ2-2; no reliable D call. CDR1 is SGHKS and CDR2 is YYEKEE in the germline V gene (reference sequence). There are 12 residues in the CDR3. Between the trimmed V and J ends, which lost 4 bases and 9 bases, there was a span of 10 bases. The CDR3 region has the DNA TGTGCCAGCAGCCCCTACTTGCGGGAGCTGTTTTTT. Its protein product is CASSPYLRELFF. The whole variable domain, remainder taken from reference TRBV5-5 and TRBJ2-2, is DAGVTQSPTHLIKTRGQQVTLRCSPISGHKSVSWYQQVLGQGPQFIFQYYEKEERGRGNFPDRFSARQFPNYSSELNVNALLLGDSALYLCASSPYLRELFFGEGSRLTVL.

For the CDR3, the DNA is TGTGCCAGCAGCTTAAGGGCGGGGTACCAAGAGACCCAGTACTTC. This sequence encodes CASSLRAGYQETQYF. The chain recombines TRBV7-6 with TRBJ2-5; TRBD2 is a possible D gene (6 bases). The CDR3 is 15 amino acids. Germline V gene lookup returns CDR1 SGHVS and CDR2 FNYEAQ. V was shortened by 2 bases and J by 0 bases, with 10 bases between the two germline ends.

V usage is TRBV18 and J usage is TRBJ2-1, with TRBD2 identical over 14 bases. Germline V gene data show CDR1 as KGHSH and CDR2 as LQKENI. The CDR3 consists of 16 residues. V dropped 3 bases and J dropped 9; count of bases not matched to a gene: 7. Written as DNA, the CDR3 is TGTGCCAGCTCACCGACTAGCGGGGGGGCCTGGGGTGAGCAGTTCTTC. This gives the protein CASSPTSGGAWGEQFF. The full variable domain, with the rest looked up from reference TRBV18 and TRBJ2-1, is NAGVMQNPRHLVRRRGQEARLRCSPMKGHSHVYWYRQLPEEGLKFMVYLQKENIIDESGMPKERFSAEFPKEGPSILRIQQVVRGDSAAYFCASSPTSGGAWGEQFFGPGTRLTVL.

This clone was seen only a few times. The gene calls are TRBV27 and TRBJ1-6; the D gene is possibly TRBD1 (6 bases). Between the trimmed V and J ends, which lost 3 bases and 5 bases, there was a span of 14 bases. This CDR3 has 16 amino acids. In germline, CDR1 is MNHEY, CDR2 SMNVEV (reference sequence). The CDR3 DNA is TGTGCCAGCAGTTTGTTTTTCGGACAGCATAATTCACCCCTCCACTTT. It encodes CASSLFFGQHNSPLHF.

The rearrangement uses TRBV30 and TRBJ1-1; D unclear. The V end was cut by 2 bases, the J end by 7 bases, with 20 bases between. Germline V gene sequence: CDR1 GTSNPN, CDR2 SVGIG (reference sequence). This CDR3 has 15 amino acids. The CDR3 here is CAWSPTGRGLSEAFF. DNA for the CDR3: TGTGCCTGGAGTCCCACTGGACGGGGATTAAGTGAAGCTTTCTTT.

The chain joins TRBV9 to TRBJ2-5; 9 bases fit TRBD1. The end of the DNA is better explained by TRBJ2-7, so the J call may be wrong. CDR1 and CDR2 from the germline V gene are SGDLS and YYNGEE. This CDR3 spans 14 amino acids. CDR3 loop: CASSVGTGAYEQYF. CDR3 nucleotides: TGTGCCAGCAGCGTAGGGACAGGGGCCTACGAGCAGTACTTC.